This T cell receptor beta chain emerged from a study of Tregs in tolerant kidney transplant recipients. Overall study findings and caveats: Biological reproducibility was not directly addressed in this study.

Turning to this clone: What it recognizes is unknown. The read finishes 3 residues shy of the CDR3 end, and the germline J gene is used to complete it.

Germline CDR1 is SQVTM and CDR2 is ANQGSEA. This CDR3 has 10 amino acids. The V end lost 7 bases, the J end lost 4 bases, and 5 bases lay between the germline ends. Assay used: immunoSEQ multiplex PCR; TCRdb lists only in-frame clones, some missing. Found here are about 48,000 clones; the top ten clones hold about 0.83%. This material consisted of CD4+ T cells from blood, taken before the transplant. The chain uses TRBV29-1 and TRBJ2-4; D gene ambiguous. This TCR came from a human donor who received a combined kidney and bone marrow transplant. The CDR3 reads CSALKNIQYF. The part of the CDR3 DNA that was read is TGCAGCGCCCTTAAAAACATT.